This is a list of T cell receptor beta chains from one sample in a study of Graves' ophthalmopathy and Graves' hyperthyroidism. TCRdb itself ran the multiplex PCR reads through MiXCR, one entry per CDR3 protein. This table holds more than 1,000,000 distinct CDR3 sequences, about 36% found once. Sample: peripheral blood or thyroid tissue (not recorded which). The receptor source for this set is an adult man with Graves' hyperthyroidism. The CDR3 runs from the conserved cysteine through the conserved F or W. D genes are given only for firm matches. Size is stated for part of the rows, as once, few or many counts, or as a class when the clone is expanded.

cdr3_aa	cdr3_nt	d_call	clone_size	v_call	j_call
CASSSGQAVGSPLHF	TGCGCCAGCAGCTCGGGACAGGCGGTTGGTTCACCCCTCCACTTT	TRBD1	NA	TRBV5-1	TRBJ1-6
CASSRDRGRSSWLMNTEAFF	TGTGCCAGCAGCCGGGACAGGGGGCGATCAAGTTGGTTAATGAACACTGAAGCTTTCTTT	TRBD1	NA	TRBV11-2	TRBJ1-1
CASSENWGSNQPQHF	TGCGCCAGCAGTGAGAACTGGGGCAGCAATCAGCCCCAGCATTTT	NA	many	TRBV10-2	TRBJ1-5
CASSLAGRVEDEKLFF	TGCGCCAGCAGCTTGGCCGGAAGGGTGGAGGATGAAAAACTGTTTTTT	NA	many	TRBV5-1	TRBJ1-4
CSVTQGLNEKLFF	TGCAGCGTTACACAGGGGCTTAATGAAAAACTGTTTTTT	TRBD1	many	TRBV29-1	TRBJ1-4
CSVEGVQGARYEQYF	TGCAGCGTTGAAGGGGTGCAGGGGGCTCGCTACGAGCAGTACTTC	TRBD1	many	TRBV29-1	TRBJ2-7
CSVLPTGSYGYTF	TGCAGCGTCCTACCTACAGGGAGCTATGGCTACACCTTC	NA	few	TRBV29-1	TRBJ1-2
CASSLGENTEAFF	TGTGCCAGCAGCTTGGGAGAGAACACTGAAGCTTTCTTT	NA	many	TRBV7-9	TRBJ1-1
CASSQTGSSGNTIYF	TGTGCCAGCAGTCAGACGGGAAGCTCTGGAAACACCATATATTTT	NA	many	TRBV6-6	TRBJ1-3
CASSQLQGPGELFF	TGTGCCAGCAGCCAACTCCAGGGGCCCGGGGAGCTGTTTTTT	NA	few	TRBV11-2	TRBJ2-2
CASSSDRRNRIPYTEAFF	TGTGCCAGCAGCTCCGATAGAAGAAACAGGATCCCGTACACTGAAGCTTTCTTT	NA	many	TRBV7-9	TRBJ1-1
CATSIPWGNLGTQYF	TGTGCCACCAGCATACCGTGGGGCAACTTGGGGACCCAGTACTTC	NA	many	TRBV15	TRBJ2-5
CASSLGQGRNGELFF	TGTGCCAGTAGTTTAGGACAGGGGCGGAACGGGGAGCTGTTTTTT	TRBD1	many	TRBV19	TRBJ2-2
CASTILNQPQHF	TGTGCCAGCACCATCCTAAATCAGCCCCAGCATTTT	NA	many	TRBV12-3/TRBV12-4	TRBJ1-5
CASSKQQGGNSPLHF	TGTGCCAGCAGTAAGCAACAGGGTGGTAATTCACCCCTCCACTTT	NA	once	TRBV2	TRBJ1-6
CASRGGVYGYTF	TGCGCCAGCAGAGGTGGTGTCTATGGCTACACCTTC	NA	many	TRBV5-1	TRBJ1-2
CSVKPGGYEQYF	TGCAGCGTTAAGCCTGGGGGCTACGAGCAGTACTTC	NA	once	TRBV29-1	TRBJ2-7
CARRTSGTYEQYF	TGTGCCAGACGGACTAGCGGCACCTACGAGCAGTACTTC	TRBD2	NA	TRBV2	TRBJ2-7